This T cell receptor beta chain was identified in a study of intratumoral heterogeneity in liver cancer. For context, the study as a whole: In the full approximately 15-patient cohort, the median age was around 60 years and the majority of patients were male. Of the approximately 69 multiregional samples collected from roughly 14 HCC patients in the overall cohort, 50 to 55 were tumoral regions and about 20 were adjacent nontumoral regions. To investigate intratumor heterogeneity, the study integrated RNA-seq, DNA sequencing, TCR-seq and SNP array data drawn from multiple regions of hepatocellular carcinoma specimens.

Regarding this clone: There is no known antigen for this receptor. Base-call qualities are not available, and no considerably larger clone is one nucleotide away.

The germline V gene sets CDR1 to SQVTM and CDR2 to ANQGSEA. V and J are truncated by 7 bases and 4 bases respectively, leaving an intervening sequence of 13 bases. From the cysteine through the phenylalanine, the CDR3 covers 13 amino acids. Only the CDR3 DNA stays, 39 bases, in frame from base 1. TCR beta chain CDR3 regions were sequenced from genomic DNA using the immunoSEQ assay. Rearranged VDJ segments were amplified with primers that anneal to V and J segments. Turning to the authors' computational methods: Clonality and richness metrics were computed with the ImmunoSeq Analyzer software. Differentially abundant clones between regions were identified using Fisher's exact test plus a beta-binomial method for added stringency. The immuneACCESS repertoire file appears here via TCRdb, limited to in-frame rearrangements. These files lack a portion of the clones; in checked studies, under half of the deficit traces to unresolved V genes, and the cause of the others is not known. The V and J calls and clone size come from that table; D and trimming were worked out from the DNA. This sample holds roughly 3,600 clones; roughly 49% were observed only once. In total, the top ten clones hold roughly 25% of the sample.

The H label marked samples taken from distinct, geographically separated regions of the hepatocellular carcinoma nodule. Early-stage hepatocellular carcinoma was present in all patients, and no therapy was administered to any patient before surgical resection. Sampled areas lacked macroscopic evidence of necrosis or hemorrhage. Multiple regions from a couple of patients were subjected to TCR sequencing (ImmunoSeq). Frozen tissue samples from resection were taken at least 1 cm away from one another. Genomic DNA was isolated from bulk tissue with the DNeasy blood and tissue kit. Findings and caveats that apply to the study as a whole: According to the report, TCR sequencing confirmed the RNA-seq-based estimates of regional differences in tumor-infiltrating lymphocyte burden. In each sequenced patient, tumor region a showed significantly more unique T-cell clonal expansions than tumor region b. The authors noted a relatively low number of patients and under-sampled tumor-infiltrating lymphocyte representation as limitations. Within each of the two sequenced patients, overall T cell clonality showed no significant difference between tumor regions.

Recombination linked TRBV29-1 to TRBJ2-2, with the D gene uncertain. The clonotype originates from a man in his sixties or seventies with hepatocellular carcinoma. The sequences come from tumor tissue, collected before any cancer treatment. The CDR3 is CSAGKVSTGELFF. The nucleotides are TGCAGCGCCGGAAAAGTTAGCACCGGGGAGCTGTTTTTT.